The rows below give T cell receptor beta chains drawn from one sample of a study of cytomegalovirus exposure and HLA in healthy donors. The method was immunoSEQ multiplex PCR; TCRdb's version includes in-frame clones alone and lacks a portion of them. The sample contains about 130,000 clones, roughly 87% of which appear only once. Sequencing was performed on PBMCs. The receptors were sampled from a woman under 30 in good health and CMV-seronegative. Each CDR3 is given with its conserved first and last residue. Each record gives: V gene, J gene, CDR3 protein.

TRBV6-4	TRBJ1-2	CASSDWTGTGHYGYTF
TRBV7-2	TRBJ2-1	CASSIQGLAGGTNNEQFF
TRBV30	TRBJ2-5	CAWGLGQASQETQYF
TRBV28	TRBJ2-3	CASRDVGGGNNF
TRBV27	TRBJ2-2	CATLEVAGYTGELFF
TRBV11-2	TRBJ1-3	CASSLDAGGASGNTIYF
TRBV4-2	TRBJ1-2	CASTNLRDRDGYTF
TRBV30	TRBJ1-2	CAWSTGTIGYTF
TRBV7-6	TRBJ2-3	CASSLGTSIRTDTQYF
TRBV7-2	TRBJ1-1	CASSYTGGNTEAFF
TRBV5-1	TRBJ2-7	CASSLGGREDYEQYF
TRBV7-9	TRBJ2-5	CASSLSPGRQETQYF
TRBV5-1	TRBJ1-2	CASSSEESGYTF
TRBV5-1	TRBJ2-7	CASSLGLAGPYYEQYF
TRBV27	TRBJ2-1	CASSSLAVYNEQFF
TRBV19	TRBJ1-5	CASSIVQGTDLTNQPQHF
TRBV13	TRBJ2-1	CASSLRRRYSGRTIGEQFF